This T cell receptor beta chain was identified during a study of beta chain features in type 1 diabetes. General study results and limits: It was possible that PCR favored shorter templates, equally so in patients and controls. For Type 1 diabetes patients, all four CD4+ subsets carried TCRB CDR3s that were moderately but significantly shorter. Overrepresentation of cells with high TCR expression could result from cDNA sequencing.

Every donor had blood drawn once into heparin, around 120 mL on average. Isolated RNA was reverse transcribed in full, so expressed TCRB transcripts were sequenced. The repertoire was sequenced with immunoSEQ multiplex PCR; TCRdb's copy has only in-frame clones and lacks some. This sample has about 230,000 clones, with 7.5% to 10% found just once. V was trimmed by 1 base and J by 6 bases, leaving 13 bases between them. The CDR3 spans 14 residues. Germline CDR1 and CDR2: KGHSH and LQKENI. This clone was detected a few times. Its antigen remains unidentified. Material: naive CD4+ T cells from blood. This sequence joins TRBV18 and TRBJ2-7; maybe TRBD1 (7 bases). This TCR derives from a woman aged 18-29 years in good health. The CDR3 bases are TGTGCCAGCTCACCACTGGCAGGGGGAGGCGAGCAGTACTTC. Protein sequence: CASSPLAGGGEQYF.